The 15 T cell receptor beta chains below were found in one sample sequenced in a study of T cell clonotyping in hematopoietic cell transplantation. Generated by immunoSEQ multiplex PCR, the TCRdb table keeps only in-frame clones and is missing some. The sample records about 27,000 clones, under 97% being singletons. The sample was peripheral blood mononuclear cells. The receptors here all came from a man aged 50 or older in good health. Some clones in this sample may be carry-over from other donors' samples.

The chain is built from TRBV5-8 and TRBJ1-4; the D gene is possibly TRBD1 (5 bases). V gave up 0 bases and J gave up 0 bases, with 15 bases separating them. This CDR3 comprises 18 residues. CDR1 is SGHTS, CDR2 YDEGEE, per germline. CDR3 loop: CASSLAFEQVATNEKLFF. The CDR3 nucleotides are TGTGCCAGCAGCTTGGCCTTTGAACAGGTGGCAACTAATGAAAAACTGTTTTTT.

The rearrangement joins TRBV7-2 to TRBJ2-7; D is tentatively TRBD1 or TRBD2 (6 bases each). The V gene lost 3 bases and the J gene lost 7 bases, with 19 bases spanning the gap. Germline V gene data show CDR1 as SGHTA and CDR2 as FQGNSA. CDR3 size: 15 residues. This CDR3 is CASSLAGTRGGEQYF. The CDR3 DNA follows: TGTGCCAGCAGCTTGGCCGGGACCCGAGGGGGGGAGCAGTACTTC.

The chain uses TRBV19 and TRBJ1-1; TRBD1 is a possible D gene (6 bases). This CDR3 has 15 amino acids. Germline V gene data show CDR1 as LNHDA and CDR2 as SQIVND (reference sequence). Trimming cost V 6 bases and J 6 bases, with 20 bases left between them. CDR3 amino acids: CASRPDSRGTAEAFF. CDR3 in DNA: TGTGCCAGTAGACCGGACAGTAGGGGAACGGCTGAAGCTTTCTTT.

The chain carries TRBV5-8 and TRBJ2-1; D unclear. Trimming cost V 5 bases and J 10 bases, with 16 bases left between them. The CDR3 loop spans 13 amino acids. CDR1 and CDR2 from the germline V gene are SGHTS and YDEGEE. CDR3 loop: CASRAYGVGEQFF. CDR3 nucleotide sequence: TGTGCCAGCAGGGCATATGGGGTAGGCGAGCAGTTCTTC.

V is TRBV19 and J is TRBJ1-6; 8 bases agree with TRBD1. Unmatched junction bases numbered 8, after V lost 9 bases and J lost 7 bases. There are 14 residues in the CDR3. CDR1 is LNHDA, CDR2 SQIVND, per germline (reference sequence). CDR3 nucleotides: TGTGCCAGCAGGGAACGGACAGGGAATTCACCCCTCCACTTT. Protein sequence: CASRERTGNSPLHF.

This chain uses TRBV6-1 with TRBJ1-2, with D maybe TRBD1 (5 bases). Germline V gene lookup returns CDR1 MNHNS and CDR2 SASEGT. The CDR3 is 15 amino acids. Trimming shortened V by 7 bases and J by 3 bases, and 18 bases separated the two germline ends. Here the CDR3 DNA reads TGTGCCAGCATCGACGGGACTTTCGGGGACTATGGCTACACCTTC. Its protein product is CASIDGTFGDYGYTF.

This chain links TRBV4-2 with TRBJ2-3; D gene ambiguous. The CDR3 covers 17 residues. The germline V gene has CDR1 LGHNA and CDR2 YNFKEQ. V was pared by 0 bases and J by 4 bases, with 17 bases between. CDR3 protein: CASSQEGQGRLADTQYF. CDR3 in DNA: TGTGCCAGCAGCCAAGAAGGGCAAGGTCGGCTGGCAGATACGCAGTATTTT.

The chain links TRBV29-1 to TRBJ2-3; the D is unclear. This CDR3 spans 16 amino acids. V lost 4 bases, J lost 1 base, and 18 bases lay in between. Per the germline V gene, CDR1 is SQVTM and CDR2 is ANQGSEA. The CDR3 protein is CSVASWGLRGTDTQYF. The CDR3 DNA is TGCAGCGTTGCGTCGTGGGGTCTGAGAGGCACAGATACGCAGTATTTT.

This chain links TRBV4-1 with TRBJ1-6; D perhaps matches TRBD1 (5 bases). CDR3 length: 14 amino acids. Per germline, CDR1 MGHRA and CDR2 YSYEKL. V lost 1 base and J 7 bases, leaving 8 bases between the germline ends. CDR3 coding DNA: TGCGCCAGCAGCCAAGGACAGTCGAATTCACCCCTCCACTTT. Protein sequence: CASSQGQSNSPLHF.

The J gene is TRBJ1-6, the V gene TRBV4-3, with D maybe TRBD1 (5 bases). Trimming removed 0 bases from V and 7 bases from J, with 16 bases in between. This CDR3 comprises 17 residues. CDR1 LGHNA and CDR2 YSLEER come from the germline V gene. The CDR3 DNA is TGCGCCAGCAGCCAAGATTTCGTCGCCAGGGAAAATTCACCCCTCCACTTT. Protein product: CASSQDFVARENSPLHF.

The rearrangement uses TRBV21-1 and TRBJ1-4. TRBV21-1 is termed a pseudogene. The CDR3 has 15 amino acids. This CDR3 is CASSSPGGIDEKLFF. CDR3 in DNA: TGTGCCAGCAGCTCCCCGGGAGGGATCGACGAAAAACTGTTTTTT.

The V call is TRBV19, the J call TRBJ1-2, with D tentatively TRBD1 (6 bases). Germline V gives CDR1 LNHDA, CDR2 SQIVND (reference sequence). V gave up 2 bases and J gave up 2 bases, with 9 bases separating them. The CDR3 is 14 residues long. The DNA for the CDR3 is TGTGCCAGTAGTATACAACAGGGCAACTATGGCTACACCTTC. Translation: CASSIQQGNYGYTF.

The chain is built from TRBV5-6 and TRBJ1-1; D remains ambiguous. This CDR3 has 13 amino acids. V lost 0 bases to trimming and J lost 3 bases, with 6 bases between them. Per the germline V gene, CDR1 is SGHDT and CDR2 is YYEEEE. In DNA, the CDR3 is TGTGCCAGCAGCTTGGTGACCGACACTGAAGCTTTCTTT. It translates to CASSLVTDTEAFF.

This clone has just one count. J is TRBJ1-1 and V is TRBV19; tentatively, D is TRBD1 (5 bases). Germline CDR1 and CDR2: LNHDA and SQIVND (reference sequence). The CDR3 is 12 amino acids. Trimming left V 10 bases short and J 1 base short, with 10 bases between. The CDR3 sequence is CATRRGNTEAFF. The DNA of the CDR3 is TGTGCCACTAGAAGGGGGAACACTGAAGCTTTCTTT.

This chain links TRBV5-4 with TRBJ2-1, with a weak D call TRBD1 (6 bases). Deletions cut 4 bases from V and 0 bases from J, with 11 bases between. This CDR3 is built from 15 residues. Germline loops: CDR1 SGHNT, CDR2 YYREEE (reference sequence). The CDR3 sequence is CASSEDSSSYNEQFF. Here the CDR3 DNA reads TGTGCCAGCAGCGAGGACAGCAGCTCCTACAATGAGCAGTTCTTC.